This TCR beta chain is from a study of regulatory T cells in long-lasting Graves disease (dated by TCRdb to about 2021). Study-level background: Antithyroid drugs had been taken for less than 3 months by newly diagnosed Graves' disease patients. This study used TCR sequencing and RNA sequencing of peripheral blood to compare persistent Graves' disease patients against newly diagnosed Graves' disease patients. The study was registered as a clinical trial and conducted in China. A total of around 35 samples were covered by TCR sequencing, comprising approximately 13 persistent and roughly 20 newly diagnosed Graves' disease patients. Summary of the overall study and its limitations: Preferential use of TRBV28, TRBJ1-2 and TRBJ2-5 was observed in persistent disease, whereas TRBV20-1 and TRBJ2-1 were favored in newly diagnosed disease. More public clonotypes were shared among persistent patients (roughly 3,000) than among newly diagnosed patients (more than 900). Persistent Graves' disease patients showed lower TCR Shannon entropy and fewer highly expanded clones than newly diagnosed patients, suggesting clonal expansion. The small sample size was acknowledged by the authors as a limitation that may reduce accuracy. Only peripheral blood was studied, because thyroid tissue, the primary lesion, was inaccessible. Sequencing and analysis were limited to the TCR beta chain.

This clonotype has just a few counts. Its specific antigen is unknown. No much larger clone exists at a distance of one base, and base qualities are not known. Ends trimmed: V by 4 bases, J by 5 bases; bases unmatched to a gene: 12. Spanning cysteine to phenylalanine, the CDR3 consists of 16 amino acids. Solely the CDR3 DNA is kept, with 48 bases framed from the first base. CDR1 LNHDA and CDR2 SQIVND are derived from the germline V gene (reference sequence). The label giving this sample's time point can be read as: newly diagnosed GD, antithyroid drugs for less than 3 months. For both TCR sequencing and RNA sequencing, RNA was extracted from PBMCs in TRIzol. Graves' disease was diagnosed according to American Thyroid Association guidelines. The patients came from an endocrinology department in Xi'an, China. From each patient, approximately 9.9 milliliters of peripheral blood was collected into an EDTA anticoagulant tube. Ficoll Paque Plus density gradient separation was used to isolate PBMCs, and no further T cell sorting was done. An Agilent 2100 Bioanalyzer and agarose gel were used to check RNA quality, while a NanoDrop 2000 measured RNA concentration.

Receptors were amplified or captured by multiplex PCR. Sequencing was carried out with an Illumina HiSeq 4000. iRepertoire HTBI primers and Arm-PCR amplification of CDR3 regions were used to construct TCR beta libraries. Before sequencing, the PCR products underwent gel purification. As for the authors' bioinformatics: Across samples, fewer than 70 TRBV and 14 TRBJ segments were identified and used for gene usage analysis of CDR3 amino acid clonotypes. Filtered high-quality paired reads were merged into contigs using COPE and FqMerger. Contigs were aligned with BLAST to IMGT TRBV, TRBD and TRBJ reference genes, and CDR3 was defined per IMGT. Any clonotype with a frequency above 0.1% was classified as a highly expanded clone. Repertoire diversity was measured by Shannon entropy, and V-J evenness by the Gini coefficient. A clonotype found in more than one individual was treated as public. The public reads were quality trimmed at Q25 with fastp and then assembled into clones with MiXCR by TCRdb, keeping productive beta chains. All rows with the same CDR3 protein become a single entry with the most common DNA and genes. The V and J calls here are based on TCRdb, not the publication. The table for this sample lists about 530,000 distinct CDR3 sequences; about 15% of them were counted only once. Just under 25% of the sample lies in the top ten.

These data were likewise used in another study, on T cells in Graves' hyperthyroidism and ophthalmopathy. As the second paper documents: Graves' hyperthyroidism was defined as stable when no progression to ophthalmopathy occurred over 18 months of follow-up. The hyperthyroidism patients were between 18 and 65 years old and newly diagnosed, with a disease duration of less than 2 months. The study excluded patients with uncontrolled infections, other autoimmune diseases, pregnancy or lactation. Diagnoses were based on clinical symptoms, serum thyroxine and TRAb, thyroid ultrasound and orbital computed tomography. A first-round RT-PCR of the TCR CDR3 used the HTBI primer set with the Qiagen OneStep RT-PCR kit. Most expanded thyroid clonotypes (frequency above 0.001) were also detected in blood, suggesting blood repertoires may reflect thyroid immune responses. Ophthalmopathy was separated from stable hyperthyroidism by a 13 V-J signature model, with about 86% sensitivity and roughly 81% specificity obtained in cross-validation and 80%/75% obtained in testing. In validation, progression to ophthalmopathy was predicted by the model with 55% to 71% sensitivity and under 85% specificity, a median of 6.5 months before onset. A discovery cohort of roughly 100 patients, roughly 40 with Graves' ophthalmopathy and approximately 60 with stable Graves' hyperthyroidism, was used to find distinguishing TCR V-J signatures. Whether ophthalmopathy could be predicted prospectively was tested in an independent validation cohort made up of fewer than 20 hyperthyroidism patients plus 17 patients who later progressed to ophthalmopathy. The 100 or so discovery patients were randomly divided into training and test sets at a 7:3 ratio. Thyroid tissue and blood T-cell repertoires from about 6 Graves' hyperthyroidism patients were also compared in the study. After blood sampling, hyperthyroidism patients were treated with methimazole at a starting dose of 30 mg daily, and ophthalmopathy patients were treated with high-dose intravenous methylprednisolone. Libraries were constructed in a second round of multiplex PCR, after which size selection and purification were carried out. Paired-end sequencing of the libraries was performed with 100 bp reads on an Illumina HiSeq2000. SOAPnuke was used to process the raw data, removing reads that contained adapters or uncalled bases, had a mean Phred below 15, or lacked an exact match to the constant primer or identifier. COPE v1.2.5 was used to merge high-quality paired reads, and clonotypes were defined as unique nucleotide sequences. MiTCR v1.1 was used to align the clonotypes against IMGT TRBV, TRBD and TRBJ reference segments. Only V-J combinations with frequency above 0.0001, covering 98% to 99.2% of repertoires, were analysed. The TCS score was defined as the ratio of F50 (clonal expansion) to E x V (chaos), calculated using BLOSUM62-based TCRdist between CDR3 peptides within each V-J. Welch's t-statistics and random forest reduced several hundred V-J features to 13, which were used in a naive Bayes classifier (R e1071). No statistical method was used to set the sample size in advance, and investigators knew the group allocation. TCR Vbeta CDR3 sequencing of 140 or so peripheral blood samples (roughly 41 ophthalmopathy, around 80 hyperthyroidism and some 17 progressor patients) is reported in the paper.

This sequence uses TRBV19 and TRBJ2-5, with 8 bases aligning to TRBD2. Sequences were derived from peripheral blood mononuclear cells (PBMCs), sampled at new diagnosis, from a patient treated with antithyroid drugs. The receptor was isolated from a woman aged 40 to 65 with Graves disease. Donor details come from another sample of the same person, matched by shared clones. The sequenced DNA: TGTGCCAGTAGTAATCGATTCCGAGCGGGGGAGGAGACCCAGTACTTC. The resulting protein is CASSNRFRAGEETQYF.